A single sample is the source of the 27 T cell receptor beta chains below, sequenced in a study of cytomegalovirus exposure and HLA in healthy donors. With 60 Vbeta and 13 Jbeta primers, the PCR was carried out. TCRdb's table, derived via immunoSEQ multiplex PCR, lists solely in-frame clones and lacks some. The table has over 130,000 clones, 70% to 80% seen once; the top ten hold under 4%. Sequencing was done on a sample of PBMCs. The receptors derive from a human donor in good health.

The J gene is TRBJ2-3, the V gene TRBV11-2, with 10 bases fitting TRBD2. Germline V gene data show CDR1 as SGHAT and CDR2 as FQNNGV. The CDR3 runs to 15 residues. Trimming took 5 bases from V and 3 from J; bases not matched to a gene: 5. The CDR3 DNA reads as TGTGCCAGCAGCATAGCGGGGGGATTTACAGATACGCAGTATTTT. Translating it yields CASSIAGGFTDTQYF.

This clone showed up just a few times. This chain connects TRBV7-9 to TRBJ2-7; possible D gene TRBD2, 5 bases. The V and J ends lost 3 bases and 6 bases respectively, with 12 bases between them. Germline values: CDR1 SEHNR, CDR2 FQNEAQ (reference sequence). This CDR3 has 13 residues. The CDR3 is CASSFKEVSEQYF. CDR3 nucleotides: TGTGCCAGCAGCTTCAAGGAGGTGTCCGAGCAGTACTTC. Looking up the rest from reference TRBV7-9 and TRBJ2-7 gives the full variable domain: DTGVSQNPRHKITKRGQNVTFRCDPISEHNRLYWYRQTLGQGPEFLTYFQNEAQLEKSRLLSDRFSAERPKGSFSTLEIQRTEQGDSAMYLCASSFKEVSEQYFGPGTRLTVT.

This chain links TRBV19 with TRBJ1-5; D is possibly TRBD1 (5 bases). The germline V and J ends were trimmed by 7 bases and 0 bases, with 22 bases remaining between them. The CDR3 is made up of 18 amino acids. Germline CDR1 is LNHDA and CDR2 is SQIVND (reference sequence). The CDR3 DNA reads TGTGCCAGTACACACAGGAGTCCCGCTTATGGTAGCAATCAGCCCCAGCATTTT. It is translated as CASTHRSPAYGSNQPQHF.

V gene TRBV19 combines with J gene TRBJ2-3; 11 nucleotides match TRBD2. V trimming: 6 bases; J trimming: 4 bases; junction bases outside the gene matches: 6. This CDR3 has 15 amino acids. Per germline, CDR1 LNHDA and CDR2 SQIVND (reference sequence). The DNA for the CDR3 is TGTGCCAGTAGCGGTCCTAGCGGGAGGTCAGATACGCAGTATTTT. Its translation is CASSGPSGRSDTQYF.

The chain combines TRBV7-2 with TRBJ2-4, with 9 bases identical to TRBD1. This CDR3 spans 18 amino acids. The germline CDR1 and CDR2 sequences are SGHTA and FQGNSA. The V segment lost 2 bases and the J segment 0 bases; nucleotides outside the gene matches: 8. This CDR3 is CASSLSISGQGAKNIQYF. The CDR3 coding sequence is TGTGCCAGCAGCTTAAGTATTTCGGGACAGGGAGCCAAAAACATTCAGTACTTC.

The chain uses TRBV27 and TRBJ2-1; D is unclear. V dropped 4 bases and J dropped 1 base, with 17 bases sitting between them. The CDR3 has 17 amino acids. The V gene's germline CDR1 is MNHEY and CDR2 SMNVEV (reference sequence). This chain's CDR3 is CASSSPLDIRSYNEQFF. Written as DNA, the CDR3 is TGTGCCAGCAGTTCGCCCCTCGACATAAGATCCTACAATGAGCAGTTCTTC.

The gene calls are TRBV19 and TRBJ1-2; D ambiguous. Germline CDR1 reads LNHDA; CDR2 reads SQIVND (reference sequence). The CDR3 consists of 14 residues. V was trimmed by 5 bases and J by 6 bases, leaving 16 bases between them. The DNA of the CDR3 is TGTGCCAGTAGTTTTGGGAGATCCTTGCATGGCTACACCTTC. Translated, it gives CASSFGRSLHGYTF. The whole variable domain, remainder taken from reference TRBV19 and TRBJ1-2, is DGGITQSPKYLFRKEGQNVTLSCEQNLNHDAMYWYRQDPGQGLRLIYYSQIVNDFQKGDIAEGYSVSREKKESFPLTVTSAQKNPTAFYLCASSFGRSLHGYTFGSGTRLTVV.

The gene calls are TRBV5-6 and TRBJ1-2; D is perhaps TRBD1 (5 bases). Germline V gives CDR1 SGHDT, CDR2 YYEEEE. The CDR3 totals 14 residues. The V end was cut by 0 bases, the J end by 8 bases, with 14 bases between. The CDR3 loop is CASSLVVAGWGYTF. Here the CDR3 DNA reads TGTGCCAGCAGCTTGGTGGTGGCAGGGTGGGGCTACACCTTC.

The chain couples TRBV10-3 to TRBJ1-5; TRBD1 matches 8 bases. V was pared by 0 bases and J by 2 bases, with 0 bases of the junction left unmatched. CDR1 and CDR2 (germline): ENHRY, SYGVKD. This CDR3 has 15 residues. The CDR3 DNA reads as TGTGCCATCAGTGAGTCGGGACAGGGCAATCAGCCCCAGCATTTT. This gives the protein CAISESGQGNQPQHF.

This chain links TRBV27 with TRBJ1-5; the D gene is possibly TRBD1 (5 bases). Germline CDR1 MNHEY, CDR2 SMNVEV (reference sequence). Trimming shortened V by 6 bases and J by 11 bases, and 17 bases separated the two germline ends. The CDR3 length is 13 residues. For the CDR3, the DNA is TGTGCCAGCAGCATCTCGGGGGGGACGGCCCAGCATTTT. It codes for CASSISGGTAQHF.

The CDR3, as DNA: TGCAGCGTTGATCCCCTCGGCGGGTTGGAAAGTCAGCCCCAGCATTTT. Residues: CSVDPLGGLESQPQHF. This chain connects TRBV29-1 to TRBJ1-5; D not certain. Trimming stripped 3 bases from V and 6 bases from J, with 21 bases between. CDR1 is SQVTM, CDR2 ANQGSEA, per germline. The CDR3 covers 16 residues.

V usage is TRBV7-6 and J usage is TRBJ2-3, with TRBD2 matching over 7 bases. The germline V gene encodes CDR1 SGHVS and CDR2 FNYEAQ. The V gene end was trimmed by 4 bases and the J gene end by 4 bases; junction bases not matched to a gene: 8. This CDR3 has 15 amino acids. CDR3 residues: CASSWGGPGADTQYF. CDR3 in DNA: TGTGCCAGCAGCTGGGGAGGGCCGGGGGCAGATACGCAGTATTTT. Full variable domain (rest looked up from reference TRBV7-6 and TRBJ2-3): GAGVSQSPRYKVTKRGQDVALRCDPISGHVSLYWYRQALGQGPEFLTYFNYEAQQDKSGLPNDRFSAERPEGSISTLTIQRTEQRDSAMYRCASSWGGPGADTQYFGPGTRLTVL.

CDR3 coding DNA: TGTGCCAGCAGCTTAGTTGGGGGGGGAACTGAAGCTTTCTTT. This sequence encodes CASSLVGGGTEAFF. The chain links TRBV7-9 to TRBJ1-1; TRBD1 might be the D (5 bases). The length of the CDR3 is 14 residues. V was trimmed by 1 base and J by 5 bases, leaving 11 bases between them. CDR1 and CDR2 (germline): SEHNR, FQNEAQ (reference sequence).

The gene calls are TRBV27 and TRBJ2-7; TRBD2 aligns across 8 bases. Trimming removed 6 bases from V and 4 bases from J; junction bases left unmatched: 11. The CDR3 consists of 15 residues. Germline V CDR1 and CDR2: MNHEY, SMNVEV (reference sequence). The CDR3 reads CASRALGLDMYEQYF. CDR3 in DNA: TGTGCCAGCAGAGCCCTGGGACTAGATATGTACGAGCAGTACTTC.

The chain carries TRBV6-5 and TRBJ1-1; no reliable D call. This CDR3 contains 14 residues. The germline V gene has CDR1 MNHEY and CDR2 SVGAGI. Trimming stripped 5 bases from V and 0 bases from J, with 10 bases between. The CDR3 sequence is CASSNRGLNTEAFF. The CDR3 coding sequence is TGTGCCAGCAGTAACCGGGGTTTGAACACTGAAGCTTTCTTT.

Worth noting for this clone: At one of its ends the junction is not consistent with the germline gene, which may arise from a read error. The CDR3 DNA reads as TGTGCCTGGTGGAACCCTACAGGGATATATGGCTACCCCTTC. Amino acid sequence: CAWWNPTGIYGYPF. The chain recombines TRBV30 with TRBJ1-2, with D possibly being TRBD1 (6 bases). The germline gives CDR1 GTSNPN, CDR2 SVGIG (reference sequence). This CDR3 contains 14 residues.

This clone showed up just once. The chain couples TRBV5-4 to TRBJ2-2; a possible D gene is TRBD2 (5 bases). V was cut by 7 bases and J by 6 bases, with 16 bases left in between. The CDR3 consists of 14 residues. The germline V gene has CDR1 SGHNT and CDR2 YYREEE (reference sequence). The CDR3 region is CASEASRVAGELFF. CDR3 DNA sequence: TGTGCCAGCGAGGCCTCGCGGGTCGCCGGGGAGCTGTTTTTT.

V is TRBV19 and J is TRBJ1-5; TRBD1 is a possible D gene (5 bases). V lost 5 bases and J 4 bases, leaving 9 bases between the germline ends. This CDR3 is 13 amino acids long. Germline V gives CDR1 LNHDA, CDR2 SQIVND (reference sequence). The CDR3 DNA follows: TGTGCCAGTAGTGGGGCGGGAAATCAGCCCCAGCATTTT. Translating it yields CASSGAGNQPQHF.

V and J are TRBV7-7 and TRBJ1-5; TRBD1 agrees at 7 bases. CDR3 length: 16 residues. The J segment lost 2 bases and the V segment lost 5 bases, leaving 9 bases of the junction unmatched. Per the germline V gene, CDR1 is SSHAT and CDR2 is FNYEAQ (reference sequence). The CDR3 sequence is CASSRQGQTCNQPQHF. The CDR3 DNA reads TGTGCCAGCAGCCGCCAGGGACAGACTTGCAATCAGCCCCAGCATTTT.

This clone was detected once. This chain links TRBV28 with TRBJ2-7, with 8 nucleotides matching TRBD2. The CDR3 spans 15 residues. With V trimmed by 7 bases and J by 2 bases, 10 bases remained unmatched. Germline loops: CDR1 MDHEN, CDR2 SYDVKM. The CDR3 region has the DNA TGTGCCAGCACCGACTCACTAGCGGCTACCTACGAGCAGTACTTC. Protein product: CASTDSLAATYEQYF.

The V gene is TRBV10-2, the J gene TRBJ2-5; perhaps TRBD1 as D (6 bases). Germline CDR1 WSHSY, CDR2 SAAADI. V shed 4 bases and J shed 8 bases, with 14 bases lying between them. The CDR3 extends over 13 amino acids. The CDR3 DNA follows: TGCGCCAGCAGTGCACAGGGTGGGAGTACCCAGTACTTC. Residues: CASSAQGGSTQYF.

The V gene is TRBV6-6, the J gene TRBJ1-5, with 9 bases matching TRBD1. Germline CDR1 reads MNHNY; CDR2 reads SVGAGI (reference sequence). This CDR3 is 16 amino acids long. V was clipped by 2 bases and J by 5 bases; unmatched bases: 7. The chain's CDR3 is CASSYPRQGVDQPQHF. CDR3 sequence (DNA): TGTGCCAGCAGTTACCCTCGACAGGGGGTTGATCAGCCCCAGCATTTT.

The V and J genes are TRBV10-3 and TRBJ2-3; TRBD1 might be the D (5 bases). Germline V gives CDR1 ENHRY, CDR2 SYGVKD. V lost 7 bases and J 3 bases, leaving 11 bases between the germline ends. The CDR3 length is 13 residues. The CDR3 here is CAIKGVLTDTQYF. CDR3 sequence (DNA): TGTGCCATCAAAGGGGTTTTAACAGATACGCAGTATTTT.

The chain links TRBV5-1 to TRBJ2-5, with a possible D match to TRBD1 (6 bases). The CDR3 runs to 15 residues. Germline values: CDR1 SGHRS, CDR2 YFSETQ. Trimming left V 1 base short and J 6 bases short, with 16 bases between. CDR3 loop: CASSLTGLFRKTQYF. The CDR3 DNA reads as TGCGCCAGCAGCTTGACAGGGTTATTCCGGAAGACCCAGTACTTC.

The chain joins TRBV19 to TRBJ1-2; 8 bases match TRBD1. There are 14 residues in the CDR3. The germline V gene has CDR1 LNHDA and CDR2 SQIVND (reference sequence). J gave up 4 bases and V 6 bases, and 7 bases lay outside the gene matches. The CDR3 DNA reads TGTGCCAGTAGACCGAGGACAGGGCCCTATGGCTACACCTTC. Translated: CASRPRTGPYGYTF.

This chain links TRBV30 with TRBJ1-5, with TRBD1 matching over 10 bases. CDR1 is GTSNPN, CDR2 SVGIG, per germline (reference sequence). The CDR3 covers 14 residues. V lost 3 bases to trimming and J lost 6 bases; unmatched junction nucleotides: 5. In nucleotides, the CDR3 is TGTGCCTGGAGCACTGGGACAGGGGTTCAGCCCCAGCATTTT. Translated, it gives CAWSTGTGVQPQHF.

The CDR3 spells CASSSQGGRETQYF. The CDR3 nucleotides are TGTGCCAGCAGCTCACAGGGGGGAAGAGAGACCCAGTACTTC. The rearrangement links TRBV28 to TRBJ2-5, with 8 bases fitting TRBD1. Trimming at V came to 6 bases and at J to 4 bases, leaving 7 bases not matched to a gene. CDR1 is MDHEN, CDR2 SYDVKM, per germline. This CDR3 region has 14 residues.